This TCR beta chain was sequenced in a study of cytomegalovirus exposure and HLA in healthy donors. Study-level background: There were about 86 million unique TCRs (from HLA-typed donors) in an early data release. General study results and limits: Most CMV-associated TCR beta chains were later found to appear HLA-restricted.

Comment on this clone: Its antigen is unidentified. The junction and the germline gene differ at one end; a read error may be behind it.

The PCR had 60 Vbeta and 13 Jbeta primers. Method: immunoSEQ multiplex PCR; TCRdb's copy keeps in-frame clones and lacks some. The sample has around 160,000 clones; about 77% are singletons. This clonotype was obtained from a male donor in good health and CMV-seropositive. The sample comprised PBMCs.

CDR3 coding DNA: TGTGCCAGCGCAAGGGGGGGCGGGGACGAGACCCAGGACTTC. Residues: CASARGGGDETQDF. The chain combines TRBV5-4 with TRBJ2-5; perhaps TRBD2 as D (7 bases). This CDR3 comprises 14 residues. The germline V gene has CDR1 SGHNT and CDR2 YYREEE (reference sequence).